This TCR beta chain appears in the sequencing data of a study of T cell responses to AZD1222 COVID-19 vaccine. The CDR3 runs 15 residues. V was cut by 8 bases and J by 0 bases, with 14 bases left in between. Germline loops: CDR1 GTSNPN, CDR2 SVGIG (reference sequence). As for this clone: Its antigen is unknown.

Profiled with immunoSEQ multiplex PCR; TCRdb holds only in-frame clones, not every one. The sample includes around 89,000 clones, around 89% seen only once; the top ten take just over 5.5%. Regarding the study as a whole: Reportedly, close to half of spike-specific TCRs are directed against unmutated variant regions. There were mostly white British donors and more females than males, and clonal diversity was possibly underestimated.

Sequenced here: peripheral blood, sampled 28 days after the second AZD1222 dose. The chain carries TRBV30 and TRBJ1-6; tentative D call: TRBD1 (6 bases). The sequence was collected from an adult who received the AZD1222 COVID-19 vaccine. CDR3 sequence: CAARRGVSYNSPLHF. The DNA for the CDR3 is TGTGCCGCCCGCAGGGGTGTCTCCTATAATTCACCCCTCCACTTT.